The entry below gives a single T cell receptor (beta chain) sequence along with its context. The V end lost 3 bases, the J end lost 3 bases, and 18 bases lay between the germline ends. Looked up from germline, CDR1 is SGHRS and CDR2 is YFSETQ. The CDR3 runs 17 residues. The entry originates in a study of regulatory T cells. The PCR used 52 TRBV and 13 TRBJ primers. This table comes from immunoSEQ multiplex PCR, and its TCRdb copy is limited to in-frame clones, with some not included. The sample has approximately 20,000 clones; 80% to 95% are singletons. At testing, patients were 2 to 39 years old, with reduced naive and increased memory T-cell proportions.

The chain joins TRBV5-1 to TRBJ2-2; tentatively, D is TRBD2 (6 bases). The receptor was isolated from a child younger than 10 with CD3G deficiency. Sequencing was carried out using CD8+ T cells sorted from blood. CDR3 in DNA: TGCGCCAGCAGCTGGGCTAGCGAGAGGGCGTACACCGGGGAGCTGTTTTTT. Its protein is CASSWASERAYTGELFF. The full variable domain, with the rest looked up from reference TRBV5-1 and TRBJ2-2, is KAGVTQTPRYLIKTRGQQVTLSCSPISGHRSVSWYQQTPGQGLQFLFEYFSETQRNKGNFPGRFSGRQFSNSRSEMNVSTLELGDSALYLCASSWASERAYTGELFFGEGSRLTVL.